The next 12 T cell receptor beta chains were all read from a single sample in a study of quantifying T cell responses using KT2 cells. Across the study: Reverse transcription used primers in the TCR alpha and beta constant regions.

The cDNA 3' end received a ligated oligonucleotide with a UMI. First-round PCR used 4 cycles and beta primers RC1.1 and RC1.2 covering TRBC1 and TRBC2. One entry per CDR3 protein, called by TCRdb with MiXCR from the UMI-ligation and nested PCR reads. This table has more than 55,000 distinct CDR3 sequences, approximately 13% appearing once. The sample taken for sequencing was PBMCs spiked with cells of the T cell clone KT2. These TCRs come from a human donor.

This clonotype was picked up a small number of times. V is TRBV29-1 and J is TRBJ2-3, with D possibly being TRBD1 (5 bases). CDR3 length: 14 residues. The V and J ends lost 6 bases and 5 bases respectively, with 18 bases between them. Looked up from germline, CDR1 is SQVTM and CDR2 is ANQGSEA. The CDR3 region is CSVQSGQGGDTQYF. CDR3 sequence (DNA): TGCAGCGTGCAATCCGGGCAGGGCGGAGATACGCAGTATTTT.

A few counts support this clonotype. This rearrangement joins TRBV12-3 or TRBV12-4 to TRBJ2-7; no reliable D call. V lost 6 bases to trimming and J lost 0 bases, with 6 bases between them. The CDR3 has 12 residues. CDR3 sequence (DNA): TGTGCCAGCAGGAGGAGCTCCTACGAGCAGTACTTC. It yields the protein CASRRSSYEQYF.

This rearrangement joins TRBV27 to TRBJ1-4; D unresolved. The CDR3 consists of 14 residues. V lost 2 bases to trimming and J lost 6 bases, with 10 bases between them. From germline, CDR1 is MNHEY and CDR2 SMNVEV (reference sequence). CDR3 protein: CASSLLGSDEKLFF. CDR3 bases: TGTGCCAGCAGTTTACTAGGCTCCGATGAAAAACTGTTTTTT. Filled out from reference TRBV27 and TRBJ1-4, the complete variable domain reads EAQVTQNPRYLITVTGKKLTVTCSQNMNHEYMSWYRQDPGLGLRQIYYSMNVEVTDKGDVPEGYKVSRKEKRNFPLILESPSPNQTSLYFCASSLLGSDEKLFFGSGTQLSVL.

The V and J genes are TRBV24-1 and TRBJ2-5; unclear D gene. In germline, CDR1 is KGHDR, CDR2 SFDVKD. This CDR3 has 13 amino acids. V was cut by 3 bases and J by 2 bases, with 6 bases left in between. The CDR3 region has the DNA TGTGCCACCAGTGATAGGGAACAAGAGACCCAGTACTTC. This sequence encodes CATSDREQETQYF.

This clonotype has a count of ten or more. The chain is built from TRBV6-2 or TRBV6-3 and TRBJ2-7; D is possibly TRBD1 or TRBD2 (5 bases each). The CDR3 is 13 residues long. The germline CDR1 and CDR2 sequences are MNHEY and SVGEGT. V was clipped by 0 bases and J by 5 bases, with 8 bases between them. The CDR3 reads CASSYSGDHEQYF. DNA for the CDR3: TGTGCCAGCAGTTACTCTGGGGACCACGAGCAGTACTTC.

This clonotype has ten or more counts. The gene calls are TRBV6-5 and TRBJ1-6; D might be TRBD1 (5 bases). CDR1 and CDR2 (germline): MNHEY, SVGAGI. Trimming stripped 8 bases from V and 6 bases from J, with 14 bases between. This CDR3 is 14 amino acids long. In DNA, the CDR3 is TGTGCCAGCCGCCTAGACAGCTTTAATTCACCCCTCCACTTT. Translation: CASRLDSFNSPLHF.

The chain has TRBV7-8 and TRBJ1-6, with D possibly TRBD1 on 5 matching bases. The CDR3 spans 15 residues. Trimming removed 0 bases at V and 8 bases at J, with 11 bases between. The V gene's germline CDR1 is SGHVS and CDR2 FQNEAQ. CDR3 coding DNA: TGTGCCAGCAGCTTAGCCCCCGGGGGACATTCACCCCTCCACTTT. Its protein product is CASSLAPGGHSPLHF.

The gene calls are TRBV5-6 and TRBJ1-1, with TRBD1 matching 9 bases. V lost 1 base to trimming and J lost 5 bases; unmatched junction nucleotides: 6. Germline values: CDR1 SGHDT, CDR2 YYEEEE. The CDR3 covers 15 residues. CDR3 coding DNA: TGTGCCAGCAGCTTGTTGGGACAGGGAGGGACTGAAGCTTTCTTT. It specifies CASSLLGQGGTEAFF. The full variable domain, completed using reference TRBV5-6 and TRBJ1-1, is DAGVTQSPTHLIKTRGQQVTLRCSPKSGHDTVSWYQQALGQGPQFIFQYYEEEERQRGNFPDRFSGHQFPNYSSELNVNALLLGDSALYLCASSLLGQGGTEAFFGQGTRLTVV.

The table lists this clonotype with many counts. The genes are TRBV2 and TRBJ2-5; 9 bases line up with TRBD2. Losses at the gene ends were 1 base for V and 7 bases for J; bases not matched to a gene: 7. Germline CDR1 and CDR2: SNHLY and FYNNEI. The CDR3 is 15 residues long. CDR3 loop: CASSEGFSGSMTQYF. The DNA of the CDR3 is TGTGCCAGCAGTGAAGGGTTTAGCGGGAGTATGACCCAGTACTTC.

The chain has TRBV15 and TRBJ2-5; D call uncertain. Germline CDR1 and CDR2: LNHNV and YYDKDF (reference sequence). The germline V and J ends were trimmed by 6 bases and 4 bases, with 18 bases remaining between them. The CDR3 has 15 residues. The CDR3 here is CATRARVVGGETQYF. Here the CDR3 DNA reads TGTGCCACCAGGGCAAGGGTGGTGGGTGGAGAGACCCAGTACTTC.

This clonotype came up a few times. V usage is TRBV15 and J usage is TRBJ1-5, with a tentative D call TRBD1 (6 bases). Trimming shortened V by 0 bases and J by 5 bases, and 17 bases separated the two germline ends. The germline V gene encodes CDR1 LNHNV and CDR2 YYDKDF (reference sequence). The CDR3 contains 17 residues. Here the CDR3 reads CATSRDLWGRGDQPQHF. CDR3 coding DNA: TGTGCCACCAGCAGAGATCTCTGGGGGCGCGGGGATCAGCCCCAGCATTTT.

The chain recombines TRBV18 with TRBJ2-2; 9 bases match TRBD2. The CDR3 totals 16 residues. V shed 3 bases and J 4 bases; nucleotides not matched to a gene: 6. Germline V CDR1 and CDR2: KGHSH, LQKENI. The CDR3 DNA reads TGTGCCAGCTCACCCCTTAGCGGGAGAACCACCGGGGAGCTGTTTTTT. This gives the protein CASSPLSGRTTGELFF.